This T cell receptor (beta chain) originates from a study of shared clonotypes between healthy human individuals. Trimming stripped 6 bases from V and 3 bases from J, with 11 bases between. This CDR3 comprises 13 residues. From germline, CDR1 is MRHNA and CDR2 SNTAGT. Points on this clone: The same CDR3 arises from other DNA sequences in this sample as well.

The study ran the assay at deep level. This table comes from immunoSEQ multiplex PCR, and its TCRdb copy is limited to in-frame clones, with some not included. The table records over a million clones, roughly 96% of them present only once. Material: naive CD4+ T cells sorted from blood. The subset denotes: CD45RA+ positively selected. The chain is built from TRBV6-4 and TRBJ1-2, with a tentative D call TRBD1 (5 bases). This receptor was obtained from a man younger than 45 in good health. The CDR3 sequence is CASSPGTDYGYTF. The CDR3 DNA sequence: TGTGCCAGCAGCCCCGGGACCGACTATGGCTACACCTTC.